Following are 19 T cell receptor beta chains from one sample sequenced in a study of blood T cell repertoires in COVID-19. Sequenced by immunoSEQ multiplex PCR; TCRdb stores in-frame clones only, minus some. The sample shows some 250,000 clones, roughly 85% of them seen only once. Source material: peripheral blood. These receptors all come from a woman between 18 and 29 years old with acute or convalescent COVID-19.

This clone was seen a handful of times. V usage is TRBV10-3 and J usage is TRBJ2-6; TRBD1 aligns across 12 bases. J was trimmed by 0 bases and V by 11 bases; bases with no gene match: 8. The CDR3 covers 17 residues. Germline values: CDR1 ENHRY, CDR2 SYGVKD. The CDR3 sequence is CASGGTGGRSGANVLTF. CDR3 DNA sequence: TGTGCCTCCGGGGGGACAGGGGGCCGCTCTGGGGCCAACGTCCTGACTTTC.

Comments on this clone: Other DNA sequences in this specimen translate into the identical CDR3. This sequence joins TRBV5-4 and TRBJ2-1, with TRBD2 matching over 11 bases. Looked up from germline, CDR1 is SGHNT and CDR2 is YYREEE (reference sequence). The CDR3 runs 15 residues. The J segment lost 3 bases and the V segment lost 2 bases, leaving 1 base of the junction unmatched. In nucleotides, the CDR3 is TGTGCCAGCAGCTTACTAGCGGGAGACTACAATGAGCAGTTCTTC. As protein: CASSLLAGDYNEQFF. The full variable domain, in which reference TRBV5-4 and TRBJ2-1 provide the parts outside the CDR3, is ETGVTQSPTHLIKTRGQQVTLRCSSQSGHNTVSWYQQALGQGPQFIFQYYREEENGRGNFPPRFSGLQFPNYSSELNVNALELDDSALYLCASSLLAGDYNEQFFGPGTRLTVL.

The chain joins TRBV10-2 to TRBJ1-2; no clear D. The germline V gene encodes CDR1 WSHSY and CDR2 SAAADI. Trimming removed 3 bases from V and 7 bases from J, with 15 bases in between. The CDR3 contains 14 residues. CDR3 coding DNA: TGCGCCAGCAGTGACCCCAGCCGCTCTAGTGGCTACACCTTC. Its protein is CASSDPSRSSGYTF.

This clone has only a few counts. The CDR3 bases are TGTGCCAGCAGCAGAACTAGCATGCACGAGCAGTACTTC. Translated: CASSRTSMHEQYF. V and J are TRBV11-2 and TRBJ2-7; TRBD2 is a possible D gene (6 bases). This CDR3 spans 13 amino acids. V lost 5 bases and J lost 5, with 13 bases in between. Germline assignment: CDR1 SGHAT and CDR2 FQNNGV.

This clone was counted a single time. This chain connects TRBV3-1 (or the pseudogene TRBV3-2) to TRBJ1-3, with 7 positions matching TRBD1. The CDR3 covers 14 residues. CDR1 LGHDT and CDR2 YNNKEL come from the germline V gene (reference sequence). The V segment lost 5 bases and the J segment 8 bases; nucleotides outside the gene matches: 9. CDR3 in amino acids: CASSSDREVDTIYF. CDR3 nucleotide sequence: TGTGCCAGCAGCTCAGACAGGGAAGTGGACACCATATATTTT.

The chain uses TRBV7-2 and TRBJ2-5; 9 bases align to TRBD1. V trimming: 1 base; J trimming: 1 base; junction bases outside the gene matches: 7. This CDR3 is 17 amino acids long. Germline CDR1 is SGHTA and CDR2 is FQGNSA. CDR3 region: CASSLEGLGQGQETQYF. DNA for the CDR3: TGTGCCAGCAGCTTAGAGGGCCTGGGACAGGGCCAAGAGACCCAGTACTTC.

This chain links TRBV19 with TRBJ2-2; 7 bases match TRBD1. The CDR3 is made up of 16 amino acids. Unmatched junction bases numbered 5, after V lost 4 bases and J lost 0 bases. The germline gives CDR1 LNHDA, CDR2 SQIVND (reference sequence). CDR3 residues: CASSTLTGANTGELFF. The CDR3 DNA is TGTGCCAGTAGTACCCTCACAGGGGCGAACACCGGGGAGCTGTTTTTT.

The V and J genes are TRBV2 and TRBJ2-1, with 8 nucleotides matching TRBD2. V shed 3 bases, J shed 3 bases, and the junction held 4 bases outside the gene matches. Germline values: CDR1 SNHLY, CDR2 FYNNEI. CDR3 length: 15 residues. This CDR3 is CASSEGTRVYNEQFF. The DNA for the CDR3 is TGTGCCAGCAGTGAGGGGACTAGGGTCTACAATGAGCAGTTCTTC.

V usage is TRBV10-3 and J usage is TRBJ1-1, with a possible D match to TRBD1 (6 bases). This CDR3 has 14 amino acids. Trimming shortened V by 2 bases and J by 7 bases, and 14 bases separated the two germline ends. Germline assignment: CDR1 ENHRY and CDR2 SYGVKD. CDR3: CAISEREGVSEAFF. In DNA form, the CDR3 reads TGTGCCATCAGTGAGAGGGAGGGGGTCAGTGAAGCTTTCTTT.

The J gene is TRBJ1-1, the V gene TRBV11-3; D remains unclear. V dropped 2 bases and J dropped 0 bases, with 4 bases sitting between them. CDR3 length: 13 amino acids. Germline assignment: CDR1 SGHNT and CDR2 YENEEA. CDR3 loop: CASSLYLNTEAFF. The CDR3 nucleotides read TGTGCCAGCAGCTTATATTTGAACACTGAAGCTTTCTTT.

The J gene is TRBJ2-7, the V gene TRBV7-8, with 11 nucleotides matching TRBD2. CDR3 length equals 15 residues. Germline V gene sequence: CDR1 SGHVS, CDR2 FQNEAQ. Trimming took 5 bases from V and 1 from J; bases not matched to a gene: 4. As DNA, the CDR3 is TGTGCCAGCAGCCAAGGGACTAGCGGTTCCTACGAGCAGTACTTC. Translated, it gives CASSQGTSGSYEQYF.

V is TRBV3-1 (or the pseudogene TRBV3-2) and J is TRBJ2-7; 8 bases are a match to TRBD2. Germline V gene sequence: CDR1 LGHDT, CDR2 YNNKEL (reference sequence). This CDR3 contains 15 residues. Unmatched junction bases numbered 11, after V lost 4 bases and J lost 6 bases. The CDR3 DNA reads TGTGCCAGCAGCCCAACTAGCGGAACCTTTTTCGAGCAGTACTTC. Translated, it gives CASSPTSGTFFEQYF.

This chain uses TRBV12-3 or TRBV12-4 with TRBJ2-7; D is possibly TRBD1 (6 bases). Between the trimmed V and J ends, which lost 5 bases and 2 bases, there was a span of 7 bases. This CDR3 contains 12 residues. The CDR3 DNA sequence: TGTGCCAGCAGTCGGGACACCTACGAGCAGTACTTC. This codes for CASSRDTYEQYF.

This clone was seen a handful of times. This chain's CDR3 is CASNRDRGGYGYTF. The CDR3 bases are TGCGCCAGCAACAGGGACAGGGGCGGCTATGGCTACACCTTC. The V and J genes are TRBV5-1 and TRBJ1-2; 10 nucleotides agree with TRBD1. This CDR3 is 14 amino acids long. Germline assignment: CDR1 SGHRS and CDR2 YFSETQ. Trimming at V came to 6 bases and at J to 4 bases, leaving 6 bases not matched to a gene.

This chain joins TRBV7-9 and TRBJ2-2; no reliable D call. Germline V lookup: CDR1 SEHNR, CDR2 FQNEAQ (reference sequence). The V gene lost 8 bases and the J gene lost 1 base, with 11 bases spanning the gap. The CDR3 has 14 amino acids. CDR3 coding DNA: TGTGCCAGCCGCGAAAGCGAGAACACCGGGGAGCTGTTTTTT. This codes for CASRESENTGELFF.

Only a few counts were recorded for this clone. The chain's CDR3 is CSVVYQGGGNQPQHF. In DNA form, the CDR3 reads TGCAGCGTTGTTTACCAGGGAGGCGGCAATCAGCCCCAGCATTTT. The chain uses TRBV29-1 and TRBJ1-5; tentative D call: TRBD1 (5 bases). Trimming removed 4 bases at V and 2 bases at J, with 15 bases between. The CDR3 has 15 amino acids. Germline CDR1 and CDR2: SQVTM and ANQGSEA.

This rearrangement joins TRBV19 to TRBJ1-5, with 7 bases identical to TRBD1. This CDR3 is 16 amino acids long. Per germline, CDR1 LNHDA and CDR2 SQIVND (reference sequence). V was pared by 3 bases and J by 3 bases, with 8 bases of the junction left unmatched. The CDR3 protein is CASSIFSRGTNQPQHF. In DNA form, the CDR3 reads TGTGCCAGTAGTATCTTCTCCAGGGGGACCAATCAGCCCCAGCATTTT.

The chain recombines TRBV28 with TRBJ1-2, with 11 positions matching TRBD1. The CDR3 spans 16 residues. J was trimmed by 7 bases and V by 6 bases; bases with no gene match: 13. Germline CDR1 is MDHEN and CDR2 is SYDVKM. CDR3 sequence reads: CASSPLTGTGGGGYTF. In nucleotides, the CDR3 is TGTGCCAGCAGCCCCCTAACCGGGACAGGGGGAGGTGGCTACACCTTC.

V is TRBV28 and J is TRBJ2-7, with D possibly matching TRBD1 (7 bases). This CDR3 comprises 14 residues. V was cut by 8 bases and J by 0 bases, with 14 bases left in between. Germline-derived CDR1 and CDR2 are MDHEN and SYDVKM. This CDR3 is CASAGQPYSYEQYF. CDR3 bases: TGTGCCAGCGCGGGACAGCCCTACTCCTACGAGCAGTACTTC.